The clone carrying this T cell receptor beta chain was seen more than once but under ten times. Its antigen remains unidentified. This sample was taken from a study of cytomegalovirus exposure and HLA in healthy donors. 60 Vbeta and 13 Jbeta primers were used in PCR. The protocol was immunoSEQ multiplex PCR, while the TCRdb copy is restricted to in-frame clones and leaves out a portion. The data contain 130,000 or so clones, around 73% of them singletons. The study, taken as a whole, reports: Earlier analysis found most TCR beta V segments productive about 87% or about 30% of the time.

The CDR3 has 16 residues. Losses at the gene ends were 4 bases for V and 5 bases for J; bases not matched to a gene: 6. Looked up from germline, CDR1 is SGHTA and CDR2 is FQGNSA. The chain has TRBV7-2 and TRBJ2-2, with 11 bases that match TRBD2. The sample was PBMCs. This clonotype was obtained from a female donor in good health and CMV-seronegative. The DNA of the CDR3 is TGTGCCAGCAGCTCGGGACTAGCGGTGAATACCGGGGAGCTGTTTTTT. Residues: CASSSGLAVNTGELFF. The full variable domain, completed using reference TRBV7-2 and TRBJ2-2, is GAGVSQSPSNKVTEKGKDVELRCDPISGHTALYWYRQSLGQGLEFLIYFQGNSAPDKSGLPSDRFSAERTGGSVSTLTIQRTQQEDSAVYLCASSSGLAVNTGELFFGEGSRLTVL.